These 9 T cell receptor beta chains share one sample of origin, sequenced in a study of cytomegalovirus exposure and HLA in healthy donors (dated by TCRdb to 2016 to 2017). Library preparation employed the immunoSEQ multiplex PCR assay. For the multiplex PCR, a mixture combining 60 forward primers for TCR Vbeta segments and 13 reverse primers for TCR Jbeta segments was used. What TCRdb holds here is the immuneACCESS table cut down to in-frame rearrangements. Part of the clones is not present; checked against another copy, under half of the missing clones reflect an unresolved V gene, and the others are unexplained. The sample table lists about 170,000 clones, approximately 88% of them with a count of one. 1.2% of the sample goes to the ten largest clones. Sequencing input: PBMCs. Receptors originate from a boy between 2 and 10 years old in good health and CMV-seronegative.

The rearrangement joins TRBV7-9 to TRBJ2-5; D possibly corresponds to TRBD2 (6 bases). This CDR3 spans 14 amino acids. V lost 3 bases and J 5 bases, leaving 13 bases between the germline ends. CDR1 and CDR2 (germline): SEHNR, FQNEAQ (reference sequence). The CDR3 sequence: CASSFWPGRETQYF. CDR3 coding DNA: TGTGCCAGCAGCTTTTGGCCAGGGAGGGAGACCCAGTACTTC.

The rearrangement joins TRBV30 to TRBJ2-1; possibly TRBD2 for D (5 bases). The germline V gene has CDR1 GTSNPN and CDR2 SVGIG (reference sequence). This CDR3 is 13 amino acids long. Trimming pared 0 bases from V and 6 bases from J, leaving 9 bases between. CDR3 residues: CAWSVGGVNEQFF. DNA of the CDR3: TGTGCCTGGAGTGTAGGAGGTGTCAATGAGCAGTTCTTC. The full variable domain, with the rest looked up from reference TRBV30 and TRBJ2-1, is SQTIHQWPATLVQPVGSPLSLECTVEGTSNPNLYWYRQAAGRGLQLLFYSVGIGQISSEVPQNLSASRPQDRQFILSSKKLLLSDSGFYLCAWSVGGVNEQFFGPGTRLTVL.

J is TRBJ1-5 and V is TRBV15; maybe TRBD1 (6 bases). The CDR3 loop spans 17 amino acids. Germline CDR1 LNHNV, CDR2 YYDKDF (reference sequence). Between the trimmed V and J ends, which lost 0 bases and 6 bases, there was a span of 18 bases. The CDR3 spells CATSRDLGGAVSQPQHF. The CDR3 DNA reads TGTGCCACCAGCAGAGATCTCGGGGGGGCCGTTAGTCAGCCCCAGCATTTT.

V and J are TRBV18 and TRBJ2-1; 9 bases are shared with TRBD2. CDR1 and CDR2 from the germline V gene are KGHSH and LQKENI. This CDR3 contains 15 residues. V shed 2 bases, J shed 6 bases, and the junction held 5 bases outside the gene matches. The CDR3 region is CASSPKAGGSNEQFF. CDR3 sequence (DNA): TGTGCCAGCTCACCAAAAGCGGGAGGCAGCAATGAGCAGTTCTTC.

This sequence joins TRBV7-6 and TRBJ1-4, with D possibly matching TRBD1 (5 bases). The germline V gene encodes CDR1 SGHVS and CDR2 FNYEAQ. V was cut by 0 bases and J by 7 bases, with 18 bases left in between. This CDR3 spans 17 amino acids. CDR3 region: CASSLAPNRRRGEKLFF. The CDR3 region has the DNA TGTGCCAGCAGCTTAGCCCCTAACAGGAGAAGGGGTGAAAAACTGTTTTTT.

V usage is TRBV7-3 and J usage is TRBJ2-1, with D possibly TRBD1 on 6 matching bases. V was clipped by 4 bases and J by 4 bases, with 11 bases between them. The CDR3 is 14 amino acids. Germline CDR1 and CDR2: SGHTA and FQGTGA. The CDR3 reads CASSSLGGYNEQFF. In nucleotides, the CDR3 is TGTGCCAGCAGCTCCCTAGGGGGATACAATGAGCAGTTCTTC.

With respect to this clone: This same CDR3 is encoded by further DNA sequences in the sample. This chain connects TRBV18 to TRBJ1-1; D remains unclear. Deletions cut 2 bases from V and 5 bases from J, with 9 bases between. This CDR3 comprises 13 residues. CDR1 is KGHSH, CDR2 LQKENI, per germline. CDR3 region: CASSPGSGTEAFF. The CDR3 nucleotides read TGTGCCAGCTCACCAGGGAGTGGAACTGAAGCTTTCTTT.

CDR3 DNA sequence: TGTGCCACCAGCAGAGGCCAGGGCTATGGCTACACCTTC. It yields the protein CATSRGQGYGYTF. The chain joins TRBV15 to TRBJ1-2, with D possibly TRBD1 on 5 matching bases. V was trimmed by 1 base and J by 4 bases, leaving 7 bases between them. The CDR3 contains 13 residues. Germline V lookup: CDR1 LNHNV, CDR2 YYDKDF (reference sequence).

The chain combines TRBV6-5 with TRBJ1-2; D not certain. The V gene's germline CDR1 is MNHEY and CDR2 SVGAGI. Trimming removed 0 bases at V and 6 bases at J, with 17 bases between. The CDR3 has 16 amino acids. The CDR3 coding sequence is TGTGCCAGCAGTTACTCCTCTGAGGTATTGATAGATGGCTACACCTTC. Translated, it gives CASSYSSEVLIDGYTF.